Listed below are T cell receptor beta chains from one sample, sequenced in a study of shared clonotypes between healthy human individuals. The table came from immunoSEQ multiplex PCR; TCRdb's copy has only in-frame clones and leaves some out. The sample lists almost 700,000 clones, 92% occurring once. Sequenced: naive CD8+ T cells sorted from blood. The source is a young man in good health. The CDR3 runs from the conserved cysteine through the conserved F or W. The D gene is left open where the match is weak. Only some rows state a clone size, as once, few, many or a class for expanded clones.

D gene,clone size,V gene,J gene,CDR3 DNA,CDR3 protein
-,-,TRBV28,TRBJ2-7,TGTGCCAGCAGTAATCTACTAGCCTACGAGCAGTACTTC,CASSNLLAYEQYF
-,-,TRBV4-3,TRBJ2-1,TGCGCCAGCAGCCAGCACGGGGGTTTTGTTAATGAGCAGTTCTTC,CASSQHGGFVNEQFF
-,-,TRBV11-2,TRBJ2-7,TGTGCCAGCAGCTTATCTAACGAGCAGTACTTC,CASSLSNEQYF
-,-,TRBV6-1,TRBJ2-1,TGTGCCAGCAGTGTTCATAGCTCCTACAATGAGCAGTTCTTC,CASSVHSSYNEQFF
-,-,TRBV5-1,TRBJ2-2,TGCGCCAGCAGCTTTGGACAAGCGAACACCGGGGAGCTGTTTTTT,CASSFGQANTGELFF
TRBD1,once,TRBV5-5,TRBJ2-5,TGTGCCAGCAGCGACGGACAGGGCCGAGAGACCCAGTACTTC,CASSDGQGRETQYF
-,-,TRBV21-1,TRBJ2-5,TGTGCCAGCAGCAAACGTAATCGGCTAGCGTTGTGGAAGACCCAGTACTTC,CASSKRNRLALWKTQYF
-,-,TRBV28,TRBJ2-3,TGTGCCAGCAGTTTAGGGAGTTCCACCACAGATACGCAGTATTTT,CASSLGSSTTDTQYF
-,-,TRBV7-2,TRBJ1-4,TGTGCCAGCAGCCGGTGGGACTTTGCAACTAATGAAAAACTGTTTTTT,CASSRWDFATNEKLFF
-,-,TRBV7-9,TRBJ2-7,TGTGCCAGCAGCTCGGACCGACCCTCCTACGAGCAGTACTTC,CASSSDRPSYEQYF
TRBD2,-,TRBV5-1,TRBJ2-2,TGCGCCAGCAGCTTGAGGGTGGGACTAGCGAACACCGGGGAGCTGTTTTTT,CASSLRVGLANTGELFF
-,-,TRBV28,TRBJ2-1,TGTGCCAGCAGCCCCCCGGGGCCCGGTGAGCAGTTCTTC,CASSPPGPGEQFF
-,-,TRBV19,TRBJ2-4,TGTGCCAGTAGTATGTTCTCCGCAAACATTCAGTACTTC,CASSMFSANIQYF
TRBD1,-,TRBV9,TRBJ2-1,TGTGCCAGCAGCGTAGGACAGGGTCTAATTAATGAGCAGTTCTTC,CASSVGQGLINEQFF
-,-,TRBV9,TRBJ2-7,TGTGCCAGCAGCGTAGATATAGGGAGCTCCTACGAGCAGTACTTC,CASSVDIGSSYEQYF
TRBD1,-,TRBV18,TRBJ1-1,TGTGCCAGCTCACCCTCCGACAGGGTCGAACCGAACACTGAAGCTTTCTTT,CASSPSDRVEPNTEAFF
-,-,TRBV25-1,TRBJ2-3,TGTGCCAGCAGTGGGACTGCCCACAGCCTCACAGATACGCAGTATTTT,CASSGTAHSLTDTQYF
-,-,TRBV10-3,TRBJ1-2,TGTGCCACCGAAGGGGGGCATCACTATGGCTACACCTTC,CATEGGHHYGYTF
-,-,TRBV29-1,TRBJ2-7,TGCAGCGTTGTCTACACGTCAAGGGGCGAGCAGTACTTC,CSVVYTSRGEQYF
-,-,TRBV29-1,TRBJ1-1,TGCAGCGTTGGTGGTGGAGAGAACACTGAAGCTTTCTTT,CSVGGGENTEAFF
-,-,TRBV19,TRBJ1-1,TGTGCCAGTAGTATTGCCCCTGGAAGGGTGGGGACTGAAGCTTTCTTT,CASSIAPGRVGTEAFF
TRBD1,-,TRBV7-9,TRBJ1-1,TGTGCCAGCAGCCGTCCCGGGACAGGTGGTGAAGCTTTCTTT,CASSRPGTGGEAFF
TRBD2,-,TRBV6-5,TRBJ2-1,TGTGCCAGCAGTCGAGGGACTAGCGGGAGAAATGAGCAGTTCTTC,CASSRGTSGRNEQFF
TRBD1,-,TRBV11-2,TRBJ2-5,TGTGCCAGCAGCTTAGATCCCTATGACAGGGATAGGGAGACCCAGTACTTC,CASSLDPYDRDRETQYF
TRBD2,-,TRBV18,TRBJ2-1,TGTGCCAGCTCACCCCCAGCGGGAGCTGCCAATGAGCAGTTCTTC,CASSPPAGAANEQFF
-,-,TRBV27,TRBJ2-1,TGTGCCAGCAGTCCCCAGGGTCGTTACAATGAGCAGTTCTTC,CASSPQGRYNEQFF
TRBD1,-,TRBV25-1,TRBJ2-7,TGTGCCAGCAGTACCCGGACAGGGATTTCCTACGAGCAGTACTTC,CASSTRTGISYEQYF
-,-,TRBV5-6,TRBJ1-5,TGTGCCAGCAGCCCCAGCTCTAGCAATCAGCCCCAGCATTTT,CASSPSSSNQPQHF
-,-,TRBV28,TRBJ2-4,TGTGCCAGCAGAGAAGGGACCGCTAAACTTCAGTACTTC,CASREGTAKLQYF
-,-,TRBV10-2,TRBJ1-1,TGCGCCAGCAGTGAGTCGAGGGCCCCAGAAGCTTTCTTT,CASSESRAPEAFF
-,-,TRBV7-9,TRBJ2-1,TGTGCCAGCAGCTTTGAGGGAAATGAGCAGTTCTTC,CASSFEGNEQFF
-,-,TRBV7-9,TRBJ1-2,TGTGCCAGCAGCCCGTCAGGTTCTGGCTACACCTTC,CASSPSGSGYTF
TRBD2,once,TRBV11-2,TRBJ2-3,TGTGCCAGCAGCCCCGGGACTAGCGGAGTACCCCGCACAGATACGCAGTATTTT,CASSPGTSGVPRTDTQYF
-,-,TRBV19,TRBJ2-2,TGTGCCAGTAGTCTTTACACCGGGGAGCTGTTTTTT,CASSLYTGELFF
-,-,TRBV10-1,TRBJ2-7,TGCGCCAGCAGTGTGGGGAGCACCTACGAGCAGTACTTC,CASSVGSTYEQYF
-,once,TRBV5-6,TRBJ2-5,TGTGCCAGCAGCTTGGGCGGGGCCAGGGAGACCCAGTACTTC,CASSLGGARETQYF
-,-,TRBV7-9,TRBJ1-2,TGTGCCAGCAGCCGCACCGCTGGCTACACCTTC,CASSRTAGYTF
TRBD1,-,TRBV30,TRBJ1-1,TGTGCCTGGAGCCGGGACAGCTACACTGAAGCTTTCTTT,CAWSRDSYTEAFF
-,-,TRBV20-1,TRBJ2-5,TGCAGTGCCCGGGACGTAGGGACCCAGTACTTC,CSARDVGTQYF
TRBD1,-,TRBV4-1,TRBJ1-2,TGCGCCAGCAGCCAACCGACAGGGCCTGACTATGGCTACACCTTC,CASSQPTGPDYGYTF
TRBD2,-,TRBV11-1,TRBJ2-5,TGTGCCAGCAGCCCAGTTGGGCGGGAGAAGACAGAGACCCAGTACTTC,CASSPVGREKTETQYF
TRBD2,-,TRBV28,TRBJ2-7,TGTGCCAGCAGTTTATTTGTACTAGCGGGAGCCGAGCAGTACTTC,CASSLFVLAGAEQYF
-,-,TRBV9,TRBJ2-1,TGTGCCAGCAGCGCGAGGCCGGGGAATGAGCAGTTCTTC,CASSARPGNEQFF
-,once,TRBV5-1,TRBJ2-1,TGCGCCAGCAGCCACGGATGGATGACAGGACTTTACAATGAGCAGTTCTTC,CASSHGWMTGLYNEQFF
-,-,TRBV27,TRBJ2-1,TGTGCCAGCAGTCTTAGGAGCGGGCTCCCCAATGAGCAGTTCTTC,CASSLRSGLPNEQFF
-,-,TRBV7-7,TRBJ1-1,TGTGCTAGCAGCCTACTCCGAGGTACTGAAGCTTTCTTT,CASSLLRGTEAFF
-,-,TRBV6-5,TRBJ2-1,TGTGCCAGCAGTTCTGGATCGATCTCCTACAATGAGCAGTTCTTC,CASSSGSISYNEQFF
-,-,TRBV7-9,TRBJ2-7,TGTGCCAGCAGCTTGCAAGGGGCTGCCTACGAGCAGTACTTC,CASSLQGAAYEQYF
-,-,TRBV7-9,TRBJ1-3,TGTGCCAGCAGTCATACTGGGAGCCTCCCTGGAAACACCATATATTTT,CASSHTGSLPGNTIYF
-,-,TRBV4-2,TRBJ2-7,TGTGCCAGCAGCCAAGAATCCGGCGGGAACTCCTACGAGCAGTACTTC,CASSQESGGNSYEQYF
TRBD2,-,TRBV2,TRBJ2-2,TGTGCTTATCGAGGCTCTAGCGGGAACACCGGGGAGCTGTTTTTT,CAYRGSSGNTGELFF
TRBD2,once,TRBV19,TRBJ2-3,TGTGCCAGCTCTGGGTGGGTCGCGGGAGGGACAGATACGCAGTATTTT,CASSGWVAGGTDTQYF
-,-,TRBV28,TRBJ2-5,TGTGCCAGGGTTCCTTCAATGGGGTCCTTGGAAACCCAGTACTTC,CARVPSMGSLETQYF
-,once,TRBV5-1,TRBJ2-3,TGCGCCAGCAGGTTGAGAGCGGATACGCAGTATTTT,CASRLRADTQYF
-,-,TRBV9,TRBJ2-1,TGTGCCAGCAGCGTAGAGCCGGGAGTGGCATACAATGAGCAGTTCTTC,CASSVEPGVAYNEQFF
TRBD2,-,TRBV6-1,TRBJ2-3,TGTGCCAGCAGTGGTTCTCCTTGGCGGGAGGGTCCTGATACGCAGTATTTT,CASSGSPWREGPDTQYF
-,-,TRBV7-9,TRBJ2-7,TGTGCCAGCAGCACTACTAGGGCCCCCTACGAGCAGTACTTC,CASSTTRAPYEQYF
-,-,TRBV4-1,TRBJ2-4,TGCGCCAGCAGCCAAGGGCGTGAGAACATTCAGTACTTC,CASSQGRENIQYF
-,-,TRBV7-9,TRBJ2-4,TGTGCCAGCAGCGGGACATCGGAAAACATTCAGTACTTC,CASSGTSENIQYF
TRBD2,-,TRBV5-1,TRBJ2-1,TGCGCCAGCAGCCCTGGGACTAGCGGATACAATGAGCAGTTCTTC,CASSPGTSGYNEQFF